Sequencing of this T cell receptor beta chain was carried out in a study of monozygotic twins with inflammatory bowel disease (dated by TCRdb to between 2018 and 2021). Study-wide context: The complete study included 28 monozygotic twin pairs: 19 IBD-discordant Danish pairs and nine German pairs, of which four were IBD-concordant and five were IBD-discordant. The search for disease-associated traits relied mainly on comparing IBD patients with their genetically identical healthy co-twins within discordant pairs. Each individual had, on average, about 151 000 unique TCRalpha sequences and 181 000 unique TCRbeta sequences available for analysis. Overall results and qualifications from the work: Repertoire similarity did not differ between concordant and discordant twins, possibly due to limited statistical power. The results gave no support for a single strong signal or clonotype linked to IBD. Differing immunosuppressive treatments among patients may have added background noise and inter-individual variability to the repertoires. Measured by the inverse Simpson index, TCRbeta repertoire diversity was lower in IBD patients than in their healthy co-twins. Distinction between different T cell subtypes could not be achieved in the analysis. IBD patients shared fewer clonotypes with other individuals than healthy twins did, most markedly in patients showing signs of disease activity.

Notes on this clonotype: There is no known antigen for this receptor.

CDR1 is given as MNHEY and CDR2 as SVGAGI, both from the germline V gene. From cysteine to phenylalanine, the CDR3 is 13 amino acids long. There is no recorded DNA. The library was produced with 5' RACE. The input for every TCR library was around 3,800 ng of total RNA. For each sample, cDNA synthesis with SMARTScribe reverse transcriptase was split into eight separate reactions. During cDNA synthesis, unique molecular identifiers containing a 6-nucleotide sample barcode were introduced by template switching. Two nested PCRs of about 16 and 10 cycles amplified the TCRalpha and TCRbeta cDNA, and bead purification followed each PCR. Before amplification, the cDNA was treated with uracil DNA-glycosylase and purified using the QIAquick PCR purification kit. The second PCR was the step at which Illumina TruSeq-compatible adapters and sample-specific barcodes were added. Library quality and concentration were assessed using TapeStation and Qubit, and about 5 ng of each library was pooled. Sequencing of the pooled libraries was done on an Illumina HiSeq2500 single-index Rapid Run using custom sequencing primers and 2 x 100 bp reads. The authors' pipeline ran thus. MiGEC version 1.2.6 was used for UMI-based consensus assembly to correct PCR and sequencing errors. MiXCR version 2.1.1 handled V(D)J alignment, clonotype assembly and CDR3 extraction. To normalise gene usage, clonotype sharing and MAIT/NKT TCR abundance, the top 1000, 10 000 and 20 000 clonotypes in each sample were analysed. After downsampling to 27 000 UMIs, diversity was calculated as the inverse Simpson index using the vegan R package. Paired Mann-Whitney U tests were applied to discordant twin pairs, and Benjamini-Hochberg correction was used for multiple testing. After TCRdb reprocessed the reads, each CDR3 protein sequence was kept as one row, without DNA. These V and J calls are TCRdb output, not the study's own analysis. The table kept for this sample lists some 450,000 distinct CDR3 sequences. The ten largest clones add up to around 2.4% of the sample.

An approximately 2.6 ml peripheral blood sample was drawn into PAXgene tubes per donor and stored at -80°C. Total RNA was isolated from whole blood with the PAXgene blood miRNA kit on an automated QIAcube, without T cell sorting. Peripheral blood from monozygotic twin pairs who were concordant or discordant for inflammatory bowel disease underwent deep TCRalpha and TCRbeta repertoire profiling using unique molecular barcoding. Smoking habits were recorded for all twin pairs, and individuals were classified as current, former or never smokers. Here the chain combines TRBV6-5 and TRBJ2-7; TCRdb's assignment of TRBD2 cannot be checked, as there is no DNA. This receptor was identified in a human donor with ulcerative colitis or Crohn's disease, or a healthy co-twin of an affected twin (not recorded which). The sample consisted of blood. CDR3 reads: CASSPWETYEQYF.